This TCR beta chain was retrieved from a study of CD8 T cells in Susac syndrome (dated by TCRdb to about 2019). Notes on the research overall: The study used repertoire sequencing to test whether antigen drove CD8+ T cell activation and differentiation in Susac syndrome. CD8+ T cell repertoire clonality was compared between eleven to twelve healthy donors, approximately 14 Susac syndrome patients and around 15 multiple sclerosis patients. Overall study outcomes, separate from this receptor: The number of individuals in the TCR sequencing and HLA analysis was acknowledged as relatively small.

The CDR1 and CDR2 encoded by the germline V gene (reference sequence) are SEHNR and FQNEAQ. V is shortened by 4 bases, J by 0 bases, and the region joining them spans 17 bases. The CDR3 starts with the cysteine, ends with the phenylalanine, and has 17 residues. Kept here is only the CDR3 DNA, which spans 51 bases and is read in frame from base 1. Peripheral blood CD8+ and CD4+ T cells from healthy donors, Susac syndrome patients and multiple sclerosis patients were profiled using high-throughput TCR beta sequencing. Treatment-naive patients with stable or active relapsing-remitting disease fulfilling revised McDonald criteria were used as multiple sclerosis controls. Bulk CD8+ and CD4+ T cells were purified by magnetic negative isolation, whereas CD8+ TEMRA cells were enriched by FACS. Blood was collected in EDTA tubes and processed within 24 hours, with PBMCs isolated through density gradient centrifugation. PBMCs intended for TCR sequencing were frozen in liquid nitrogen and were later thawed in a 37 degrees C water bath. The sorted or isolated CD4+, CD8+ and CD8+ TEMRA cells reached a purity of at least 90%.

RNA was extracted with the RNeasy kit and roughly 0.5 to 1 ug was reverse transcribed using random hexamers. The immunoSEQ multiplex PCR assay, covering 54 Vbeta and 13 Jbeta segments, was used to amplify TCR beta CDR3 regions. Bias from PCR amplification was corrected by using a synthetic template baseline for primer optimization and for computational correction. Per the authors' processing: Only productive sequences were kept, with reads annotated to V, D and J genes according to IMGT and analyzed in immunoSEQ Analyzer. To calculate clonality, Shannon entropy was normalized by log2 of the number of productive unique sequences and then subtracted from one. For each patient and control, public and private clones were evaluated among the 100 most prevalent clones. A clone was defined as Susac-specific if it was absent from the healthy and MS cohorts, from over 1,000 published viral clones and from other ImmuneACCESS disease sequences. The public reads were reanalyzed by TCRdb: fastp trimming at Q25, MiXCR alignment, in-frame beta chains only. All rows with the same CDR3 protein become a single entry with the most common DNA and genes. TCRdb's processing, not the study's, gives the V and J calls here. The sample table records about 300,000 distinct CDR3 sequences; roughly 85% of these occur just once. The ten largest account for roughly 0.21% of the sample.

Comments on this clonotype: Its antigen is currently not known. No qualities accompany the bases; no much larger clone lies one base away.

The material sequenced was CD8+ T cells from PBMCs. The receptor's source is a human donor with multiple sclerosis. This receptor chain uses TRBV7-9 and TRBJ2-3, with TRBD1 as a weak D call on 5 bases. CDR3 protein: CASSSLQTVASTDTQYF. The DNA sequence reads TGTGCCAGCAGCTCACTTCAGACAGTTGCTAGCACAGATACGCAGTATTTT. Here the CDR3 is joined to the reference TRBV7-9 and TRBJ2-3 genes, and the full variable domain is: DTGVSQNPRHKITKRGQNVTFRCDPISEHNRLYWYRQTLGQGPEFLTYFQNEAQLEKSRLLSDRFSAERPKGSFSTLEIQRTEQGDSAMYLCASSSLQTVASTDTQYFGPGTRLTVL.